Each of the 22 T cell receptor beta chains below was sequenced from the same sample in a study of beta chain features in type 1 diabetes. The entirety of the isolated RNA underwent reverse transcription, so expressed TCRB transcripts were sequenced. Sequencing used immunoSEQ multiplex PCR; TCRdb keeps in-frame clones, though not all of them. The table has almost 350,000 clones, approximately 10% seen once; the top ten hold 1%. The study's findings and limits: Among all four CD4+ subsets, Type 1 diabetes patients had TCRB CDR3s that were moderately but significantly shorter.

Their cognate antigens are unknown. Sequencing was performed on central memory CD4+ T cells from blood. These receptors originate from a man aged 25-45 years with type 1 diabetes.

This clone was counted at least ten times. The CDR3 is CASSLLNNEQFF. The DNA for the CDR3 is TGTGCCAGCAGCCTGTTAAACAATGAGCAGTTCTTC. The chain links TRBV7-9 to TRBJ2-1; no clear D. V lost 5 bases and J lost 5, with 7 bases in between. Germline lookup yields CDR1 SEHNR and CDR2 FQNEAQ (reference sequence). The CDR3 covers 12 residues.

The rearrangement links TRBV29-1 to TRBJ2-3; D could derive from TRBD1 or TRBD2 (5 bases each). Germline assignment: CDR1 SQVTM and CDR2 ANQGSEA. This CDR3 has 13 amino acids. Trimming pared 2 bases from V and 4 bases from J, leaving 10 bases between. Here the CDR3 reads CSVEIRDPDTQYF. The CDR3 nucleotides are TGCAGCGTTGAAATCCGGGACCCAGATACGCAGTATTTT.

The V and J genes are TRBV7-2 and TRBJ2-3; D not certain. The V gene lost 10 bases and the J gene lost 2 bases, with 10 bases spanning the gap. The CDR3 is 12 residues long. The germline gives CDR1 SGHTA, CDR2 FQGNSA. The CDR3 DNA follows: TGTGCCATCGAGGCAATCACAGATACGCAGTATTTT. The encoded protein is CAIEAITDTQYF.

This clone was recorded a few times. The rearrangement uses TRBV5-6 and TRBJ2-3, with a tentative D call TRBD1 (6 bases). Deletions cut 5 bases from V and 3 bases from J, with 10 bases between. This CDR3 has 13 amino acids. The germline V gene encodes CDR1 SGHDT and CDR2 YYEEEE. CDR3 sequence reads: CASSFGQTDTQYF. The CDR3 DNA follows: TGTGCCAGCAGTTTTGGACAGACAGATACGCAGTATTTT.

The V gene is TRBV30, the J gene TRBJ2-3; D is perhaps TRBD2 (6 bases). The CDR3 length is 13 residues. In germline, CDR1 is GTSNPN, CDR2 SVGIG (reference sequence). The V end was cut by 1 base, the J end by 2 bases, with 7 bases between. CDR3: CAWSAGVTDTQYF. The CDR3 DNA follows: TGTGCCTGGAGTGCGGGGGTCACAGATACGCAGTATTTT.

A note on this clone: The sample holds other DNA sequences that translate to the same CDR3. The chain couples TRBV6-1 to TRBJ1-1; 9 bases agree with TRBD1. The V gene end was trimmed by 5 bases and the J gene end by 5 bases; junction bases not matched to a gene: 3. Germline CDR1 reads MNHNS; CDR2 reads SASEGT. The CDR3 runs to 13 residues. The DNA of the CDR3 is TGTGCCAGCAGTAGGACAGGGGATACTGAAGCTTTCTTT. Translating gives CASSRTGDTEAFF.

DNA of the CDR3: TGTGCCAGCAGCTCAGGGGGTCTCTATGGCTACACCTTC. Translation gives CASSSGGLYGYTF. The chain uses TRBV7-2 and TRBJ1-2; 7 bases align to TRBD1. CDR3 length: 13 residues. With V trimmed by 4 bases and J by 4 bases, 3 bases remained unmatched. CDR1 and CDR2 from the germline V gene are SGHTA and FQGNSA.

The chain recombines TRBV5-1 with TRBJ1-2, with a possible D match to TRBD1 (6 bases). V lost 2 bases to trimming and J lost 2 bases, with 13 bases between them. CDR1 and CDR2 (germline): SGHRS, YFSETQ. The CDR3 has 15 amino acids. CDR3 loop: CASSFTGGQNYGYTF. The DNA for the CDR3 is TGCGCCAGCAGCTTCACAGGTGGACAGAACTATGGCTACACCTTC.

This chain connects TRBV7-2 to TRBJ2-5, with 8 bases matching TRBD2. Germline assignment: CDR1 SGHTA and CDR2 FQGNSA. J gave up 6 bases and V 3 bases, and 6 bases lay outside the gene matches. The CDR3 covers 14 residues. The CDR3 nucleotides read TGTGCCAGCAGCTTTCCCGGGGGGGGGAAGACCCAGTACTTC. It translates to CASSFPGGGKTQYF.

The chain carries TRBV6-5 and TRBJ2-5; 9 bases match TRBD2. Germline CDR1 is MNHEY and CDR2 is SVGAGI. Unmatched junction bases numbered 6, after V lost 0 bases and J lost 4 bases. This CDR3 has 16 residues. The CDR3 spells CASSYSARGGRETQYF. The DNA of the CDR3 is TGTGCCAGCAGTTACTCGGCGCGGGGGGGCCGAGAGACCCAGTACTTC.

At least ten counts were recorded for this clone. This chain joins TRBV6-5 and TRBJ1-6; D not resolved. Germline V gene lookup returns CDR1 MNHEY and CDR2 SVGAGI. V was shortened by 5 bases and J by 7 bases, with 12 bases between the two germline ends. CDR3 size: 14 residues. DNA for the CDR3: TGTGCCAGCAGTCCGCGGGTGTACAATTCACCCCTCCACTTT. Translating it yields CASSPRVYNSPLHF.

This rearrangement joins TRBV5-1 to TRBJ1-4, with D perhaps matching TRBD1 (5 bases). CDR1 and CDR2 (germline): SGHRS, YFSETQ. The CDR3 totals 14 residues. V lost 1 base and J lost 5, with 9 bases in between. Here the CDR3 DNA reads TGCGCCAGCAGCTTGTCAGGGAAGAATGAAAAACTGTTTTTT. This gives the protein CASSLSGKNEKLFF.

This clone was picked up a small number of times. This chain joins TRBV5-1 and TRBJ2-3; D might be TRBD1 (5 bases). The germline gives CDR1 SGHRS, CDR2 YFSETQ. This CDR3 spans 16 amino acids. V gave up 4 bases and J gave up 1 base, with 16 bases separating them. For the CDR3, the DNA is TGCGCCAGCAGCGCGGACATCGGAGAGGGCACAGATACGCAGTATTTT. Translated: CASSADIGEGTDTQYF. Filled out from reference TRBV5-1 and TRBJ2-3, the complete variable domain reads KAGVTQTPRYLIKTRGQQVTLSCSPISGHRSVSWYQQTPGQGLQFLFEYFSETQRNKGNFPGRFSGRQFSNSRSEMNVSTLELGDSALYLCASSADIGEGTDTQYFGPGTRLTVL.

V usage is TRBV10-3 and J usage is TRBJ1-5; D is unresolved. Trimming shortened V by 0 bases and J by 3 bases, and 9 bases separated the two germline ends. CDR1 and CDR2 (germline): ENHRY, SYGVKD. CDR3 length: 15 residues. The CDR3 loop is CAISESSALNQPQHF. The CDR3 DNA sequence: TGTGCCATCAGTGAGTCGTCAGCCCTCAATCAGCCCCAGCATTTT.

CDR3 residues: CASSLEGWGNQPQHF. CDR3 nucleotides: TGCGCCAGCAGCTTGGAGGGATGGGGCAATCAGCCCCAGCATTTT. The V call is TRBV5-1, the J call TRBJ1-5; D uncertain. V lost 0 bases and J lost 2, with 9 bases in between. Germline V lookup: CDR1 SGHRS, CDR2 YFSETQ. This CDR3 spans 15 amino acids. The full variable domain, with the rest looked up from reference TRBV5-1 and TRBJ1-5, is KAGVTQTPRYLIKTRGQQVTLSCSPISGHRSVSWYQQTPGQGLQFLFEYFSETQRNKGNFPGRFSGRQFSNSRSEMNVSTLELGDSALYLCASSLEGWGNQPQHFGDGTRLSIL.

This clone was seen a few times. The CDR3 coding sequence is TGTGCCAGCAGCCCCCAGGGGAGCAATCAGCCCCAGCATTTT. This translates into CASSPQGSNQPQHF. V is TRBV9 and J is TRBJ1-5; D might be TRBD1 (6 bases). Germline-derived CDR1 and CDR2 are SGDLS and YYNGEE. V was cut by 4 bases and J by 1 base, with 9 bases left in between. The CDR3 is 14 residues long.

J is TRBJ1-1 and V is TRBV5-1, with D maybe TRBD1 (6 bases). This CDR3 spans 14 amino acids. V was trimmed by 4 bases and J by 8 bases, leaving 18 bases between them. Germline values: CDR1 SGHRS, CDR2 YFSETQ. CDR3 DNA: TGCGCCAGCAGCCCCCCGGGGGCAGGGTGGGAAGCTTTCTTT. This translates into CASSPPGAGWEAFF. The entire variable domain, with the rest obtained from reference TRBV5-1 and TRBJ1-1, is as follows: KAGVTQTPRYLIKTRGQQVTLSCSPISGHRSVSWYQQTPGQGLQFLFEYFSETQRNKGNFPGRFSGRQFSNSRSEMNVSTLELGDSALYLCASSPPGAGWEAFFGQGTRLTVV.

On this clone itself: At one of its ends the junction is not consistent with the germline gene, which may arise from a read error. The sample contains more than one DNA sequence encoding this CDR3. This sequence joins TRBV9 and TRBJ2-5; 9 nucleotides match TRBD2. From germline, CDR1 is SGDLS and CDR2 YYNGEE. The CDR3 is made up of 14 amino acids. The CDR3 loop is CASSPRGGDETQYF. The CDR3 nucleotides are TGTGCTAGCAGCCCTCGCGGGGGGGACGAGACCCAGTACTTC. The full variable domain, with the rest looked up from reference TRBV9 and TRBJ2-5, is DSGVTQTPKHLITATGQRVTLRCSPRSGDLSVYWYQQSLDQGLQFLIQYYNGEERAKGNILERFSAQQFPDLHSELNLSSLELGDSALYFCASSPRGGDETQYFGPGTRLLVL.

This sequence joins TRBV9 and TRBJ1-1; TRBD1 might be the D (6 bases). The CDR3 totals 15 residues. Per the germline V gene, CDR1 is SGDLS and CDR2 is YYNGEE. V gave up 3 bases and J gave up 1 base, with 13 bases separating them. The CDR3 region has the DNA TGTGCCAGCAGCGCAAAGACAGGAGAGAACACTGAAGCTTTCTTT. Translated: CASSAKTGENTEAFF.

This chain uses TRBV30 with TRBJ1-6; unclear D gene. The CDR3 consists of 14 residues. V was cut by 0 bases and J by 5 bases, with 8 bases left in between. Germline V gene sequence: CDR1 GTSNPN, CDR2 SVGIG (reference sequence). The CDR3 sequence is CAWSVAGDNSPLHF. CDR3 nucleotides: TGTGCCTGGAGTGTGGCCGGGGATAATTCACCCCTCCACTTT.

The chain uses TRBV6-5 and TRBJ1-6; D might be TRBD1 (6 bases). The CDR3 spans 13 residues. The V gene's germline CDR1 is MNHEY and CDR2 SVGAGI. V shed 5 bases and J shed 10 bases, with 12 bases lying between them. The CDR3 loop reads CASSEQGESPLHF. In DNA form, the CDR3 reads TGTGCCAGCAGTGAACAGGGAGAATCACCCCTCCACTTT.

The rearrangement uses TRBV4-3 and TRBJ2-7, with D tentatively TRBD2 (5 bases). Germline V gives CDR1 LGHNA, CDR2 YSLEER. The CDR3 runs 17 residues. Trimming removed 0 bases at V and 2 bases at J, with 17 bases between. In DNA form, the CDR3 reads TGCGCCAGCAGCCAAGATCGTTTGGCGGAGGCGGCCTACGAGCAGTACTTC. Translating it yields CASSQDRLAEAAYEQYF.